These 14 T cell receptor beta chains were sequenced from one sample in a study of T cells after posttransplantation cyclophosphamide. Some clones are missing from TCRdb's copy, which holds only in-frame ones; the method was immunoSEQ multiplex PCR. The sample yields about 15,000 clones, almost 95% seen once. A marrow graft followed busulfan-fludarabine conditioning, with cyclophosphamide on days +3 and +4. The material sequenced was CD4+ T cells sorted from blood, taken after allogeneic stem cell transplant with posttransplant cyclophosphamide. The receptor set was obtained from a male patient aged 55 to 70 who received an allogeneic stem cell transplant from a related donor and was CMV-positive. Some of these T cells may belong to the graft donor.

A single count supports this clone. V and J are TRBV19 and TRBJ1-5; 10 positions agree with TRBD1. J was trimmed by 6 bases and V by 5 bases; bases with no gene match: 7. The CDR3 is 15 residues long. From germline, CDR1 is LNHDA and CDR2 SQIVND (reference sequence). The CDR3 DNA sequence: TGTGCCAGTAGTCACGACAGGGGGCGCGCTCAGCCCCAGCATTTT. Amino acid sequence: CASSHDRGRAQPQHF.

The chain links TRBV7-9 to TRBJ2-5; TRBD2 matches 8 bases. Germline V lookup: CDR1 SEHNR, CDR2 FQNEAQ (reference sequence). Trimming cost V 11 bases and J 2 bases; bases outside gene matches: 7. CDR3 length: 13 amino acids. The CDR3 protein is CAYRGGDQETQYF. The CDR3, as DNA: TGTGCCTACCGGGGGGGGGATCAAGAGACCCAGTACTTC.

The rearrangement links TRBV7-6 to TRBJ2-2; TRBD1 matches at 9 bases. The CDR3 has 16 residues. The V and J ends lost 4 bases and 3 bases, in that order; junction bases with no gene match: 6. Germline loops: CDR1 SGHVS, CDR2 FNYEAQ. The CDR3 here is CASSSGGTGYTGELFF. The CDR3, as DNA: TGTGCCAGCAGCTCAGGAGGGACAGGGTACACCGGGGAGCTGTTTTTT. The full variable domain, its missing parts supplied by reference TRBV7-6 and TRBJ2-2, is GAGVSQSPRYKVTKRGQDVALRCDPISGHVSLYWYRQALGQGPEFLTYFNYEAQQDKSGLPNDRFSAERPEGSISTLTIQRTEQRDSAMYRCASSSGGTGYTGELFFGEGSRLTVL.

The chain carries TRBV19 and TRBJ2-7, with a possible D match to TRBD2 (6 bases). V lost 6 bases to trimming and J lost 6 bases, with 18 bases between them. In germline, CDR1 is LNHDA, CDR2 SQIVND (reference sequence). There are 14 residues in the CDR3. The CDR3 DNA reads TGTGCCAGTAGCCCCGGGACTTCGAGCATCGAGCAGTACTTC. Translation: CASSPGTSSIEQYF.

The J gene is TRBJ1-1, the V gene TRBV6-5, with TRBD1 identical over 7 bases. This CDR3 comprises 14 residues. Losses at the gene ends were 6 bases for V and 2 bases for J; bases not matched to a gene: 6. In germline, CDR1 is MNHEY, CDR2 SVGAGI. CDR3 loop: CASRRGQPNTEAFF. The DNA of the CDR3 is TGTGCCAGCAGGAGGGGACAGCCCAACACTGAAGCTTTCTTT.

The table lists this clone with a few counts. The CDR3 coding sequence is TGTGCCTGGAGTGTACGGAATGAGCAGTTCTTC. This gives the protein CAWSVRNEQFF. The V gene is TRBV30, the J gene TRBJ2-1; unclear D gene. Trimming took off 0 bases at V and 7 bases at J, with 4 bases between the two ends. Germline CDR1 and CDR2: GTSNPN and SVGIG (reference sequence). The CDR3 has 11 residues. Filled out from reference TRBV30 and TRBJ2-1, the complete variable domain reads SQTIHQWPATLVQPVGSPLSLECTVEGTSNPNLYWYRQAAGRGLQLLFYSVGIGQISSEVPQNLSASRPQDRQFILSSKKLLLSDSGFYLCAWSVRNEQFFGPGTRLTVL.

V gene TRBV9 combines with J gene TRBJ1-2, with D possibly TRBD1 on 6 matching bases. In germline, CDR1 is SGDLS, CDR2 YYNGEE. The CDR3 is made up of 17 amino acids. The V and J ends lost 4 bases and 4 bases respectively, with 23 bases between them. The CDR3 DNA reads as TGTGCCAGCAGCCCAGAGGGAGCAGGGGATCGTTCCTATGGCTACACCTTC. This encodes CASSPEGAGDRSYGYTF.

The V gene is TRBV7-2, the J gene TRBJ1-4; the D is unclear. V shed 5 bases and J shed 4 bases, with 11 bases lying between them. Germline CDR1 is SGHTA and CDR2 is FQGNSA. The CDR3 sequence is 14 residues long. The CDR3 protein is CASSRSGLNEKLFF. In DNA form, the CDR3 reads TGTGCCAGCAGCCGATCAGGCCTTAATGAAAAACTGTTTTTT.

The chain is built from TRBV30 and TRBJ2-5; D call uncertain. In germline, CDR1 is GTSNPN, CDR2 SVGIG (reference sequence). Deletions cut 1 base from V and 4 bases from J, with 10 bases between. The CDR3 consists of 13 residues. The CDR3 protein is CAWSGVARETQYF. DNA for the CDR3: TGTGCCTGGAGTGGAGTAGCAAGAGAGACCCAGTACTTC.

The chain combines TRBV19 with TRBJ1-1; 7 nucleotides line up with TRBD1. With V trimmed by 1 base and J by 1 base, 6 bases remained unmatched. In germline, CDR1 is LNHDA, CDR2 SQIVND (reference sequence). The CDR3 is 16 amino acids. The CDR3 reads CASSIAVGTANTEAFF. Written as DNA, the CDR3 is TGTGCCAGTAGTATAGCCGTTGGGACAGCGAACACTGAAGCTTTCTTT.

DNA of the CDR3: TGCGCCAGCAGCTTGGAGGCAGGGGGTGGCTACACCTTC. Its protein is CASSLEAGGGYTF. This chain joins TRBV5-1 and TRBJ1-2; 7 bases are a match to TRBD1. The V gene end was trimmed by 0 bases and the J gene end by 7 bases; junction bases not matched to a gene: 3. Germline lookup yields CDR1 SGHRS and CDR2 YFSETQ. There are 13 residues in the CDR3.

The genes are TRBV29-1 and TRBJ1-4; no clear D gene. Germline V lookup: CDR1 SQVTM, CDR2 ANQGSEA. This CDR3 has 12 residues. The germline V and J ends were trimmed by 4 bases and 4 bases, with 7 bases remaining between them. In DNA form, the CDR3 reads TGCAGCGTTGCGGGAAATAATGAAAAACTGTTTTTT. Translated, it gives CSVAGNNEKLFF.

The genes are TRBV19 and TRBJ2-5; possible D gene TRBD2, 6 bases. With 5 bases removed from V and 3 bases from J, the gap between germline ends came to 16 bases. Germline CDR1 is LNHDA and CDR2 is SQIVND (reference sequence). The CDR3 is 15 amino acids. The CDR3 sequence is CASSLPPGEEETQYF. The CDR3 region has the DNA TGTGCCAGTAGTCTACCCCCGGGGGAAGAAGAGACCCAGTACTTC.

This clone has just one count. J is TRBJ2-2 and V is TRBV5-1, with TRBD2 matching over 7 bases. This CDR3 comprises 15 residues. The V and J ends lost 2 bases and 1 base, in that order; junction bases with no gene match: 2. Germline CDR1 reads SGHRS; CDR2 reads YFSETQ. The CDR3 loop reads CASSFRGENTGELFF. The CDR3 nucleotides are TGCGCCAGCAGCTTTCGGGGGGAGAACACCGGGGAGCTGTTTTTT.